This TCR beta chain was documented in a study of cytotoxic CD8 clonotypes in ibrutinib-treated CLL. Findings and caveats of the study: The times at which samples were taken varied between sustained-remission and progressing patients. At ibrutinib response, clonality increased, and at progression it declined back toward baseline.

Remarks on this clone: Its antigen remains unidentified. One junction end does not reproduce the germline sequence, and a read error may be involved.

The table came from immunoSEQ multiplex PCR; TCRdb's copy has only in-frame clones and leaves some out. The repertoire holds approximately 340,000 clones, over 60% seen once, with about 5.9% in the top ten. CDR3 size: 8 residues. Germline-derived CDR1 and CDR2 are SQVTM and ANQGSEA. The sample in question was PBMCs, obtained after 36 months of ibrutinib treatment. The chain has TRBV29-1 and TRBJ2-7; no definite D call. The clonotype originates from a human donor with chronic lymphocytic leukemia. DNA for the CDR3: TGTACGAACCGGGAGCAGTACTTC. It is translated as CTNREQYF.